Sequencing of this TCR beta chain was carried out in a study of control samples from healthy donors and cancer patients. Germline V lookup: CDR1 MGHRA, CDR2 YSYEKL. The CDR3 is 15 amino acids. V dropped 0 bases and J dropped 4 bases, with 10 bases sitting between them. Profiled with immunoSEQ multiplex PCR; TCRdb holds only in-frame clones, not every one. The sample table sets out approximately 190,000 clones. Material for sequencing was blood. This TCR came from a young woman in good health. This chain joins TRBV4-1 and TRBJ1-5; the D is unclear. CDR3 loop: CASSQEGRDNQPQHF. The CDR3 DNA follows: TGCGCCAGCAGCCAAGAGGGGAGGGATAATCAGCCCCAGCATTTT.